This T cell receptor beta chain was recovered during a study of cytomegalovirus exposure and HLA in healthy donors. This CDR3 contains 17 residues. V shed 2 bases and J 0 bases; nucleotides not matched to a gene: 7. This PCR relied on a set of 60 Vbeta primers and 13 Jbeta primers. The protocol was immunoSEQ multiplex PCR, while the TCRdb copy is restricted to in-frame clones and leaves out a portion. The table records 130,000 or so clones, about 82% of them present only once. The study's findings and limits: The authors enumerated over 150 TCR beta chains as linked to cytomegalovirus. Some segments of the V type, notably TRBV6-2 and TRBV6-3, were excluded as indistinguishable.

Of note for this clone: Its antigen remains unidentified.

The gene calls are TRBV23-1 and TRBJ1-5, with TRBD1 matching 7 bases. TRBV23-1 is recorded as an ORF, its role being uncertain. The source material was PBMCs. This TCR was recovered from a man between 25 and 39 years old in good health and CMV-seronegative. CDR3 sequence: CASSQADRENSNQPQHF. CDR3 sequence (DNA): TGCGCCAGCAGTCAAGCCGACAGGGAAAATAGCAATCAGCCCCAGCATTTT.